The 30 T cell receptor beta chains in this list originate from one sample, sequenced in a study of T cell responses to AZD1222 COVID-19 vaccine. This table comes from immunoSEQ multiplex PCR, and its TCRdb copy is limited to in-frame clones, with some not included. The repertoire holds 77,000 or so clones, with around 89% as singletons. The sequencing used peripheral blood, collected on day 0 of AZD1222 vaccination. These receptors originate from an adult in good health.

This clone was seen a single time. The chain recombines TRBV30 with TRBJ1-2, with a tentative D call TRBD1 (5 bases). Germline CDR1 is GTSNPN and CDR2 is SVGIG (reference sequence). The CDR3 is made up of 15 amino acids. Trimming stripped 2 bases from V and 4 bases from J, with 17 bases between. The CDR3 reads CAWSPGGGRPYGYTF. The CDR3 region has the DNA TGTGCCTGGAGTCCTGGGGGGGGTAGGCCCTATGGCTACACCTTC.

The chain has TRBV7-2 and TRBJ2-7; no definite D call. This CDR3 contains 15 residues. Germline V gives CDR1 SGHTA, CDR2 FQGNSA. V lost 1 base to trimming and J lost 5 bases, with 15 bases between them. The CDR3 sequence is CASSLDPTLVNEQYF. The CDR3 coding sequence is TGTGCCAGCAGCTTAGACCCCACTCTAGTGAACGAGCAGTACTTC.

The V gene is TRBV7-8, the J gene TRBJ1-4, with 7 bases that match TRBD1. Germline CDR1 and CDR2: SGHVS and FQNEAQ. Germline trimming cut 4 bases from V and 6 bases from J; bases unmatched to any gene: 11. The CDR3 totals 16 residues. The chain's CDR3 is CASSSSPEGAYEKLFF. For the CDR3, the DNA is TGTGCCAGCAGCTCATCACCCGAGGGGGCTTATGAAAAACTGTTTTTT.

This rearrangement joins TRBV10-3 to TRBJ1-6, with D uncertain. The germline gives CDR1 ENHRY, CDR2 SYGVKD. The CDR3 has 15 residues. V was trimmed by 3 bases and J by 0 bases, leaving 6 bases between them. CDR3 DNA sequence: TGTGCCATCAGTGACCAGAGCTCCTATAATTCACCCCTCCACTTT. This codes for CAISDQSSYNSPLHF.

The CDR3 protein is CASSPAGPMGEQYF. CDR3 coding DNA: TGTGCCAGCAGCCCAGCGGGGCCTATGGGGGAGCAGTACTTC. The V and J genes are TRBV7-9 and TRBJ2-7; 7 nucleotides align to TRBD2. Trimming at V came to 5 bases and at J to 7 bases, leaving 11 bases not matched to a gene. This CDR3 comprises 14 residues. Germline loops: CDR1 SEHNR, CDR2 FQNEAQ (reference sequence).

This clone has more than one count but fewer than ten. This sequence joins TRBV6-5 and TRBJ1-4; D uncertain. Trimming took off 8 bases at V and 2 bases at J, with 12 bases between the two ends. Germline CDR1 is MNHEY and CDR2 is SVGAGI. This CDR3 comprises 14 residues. CDR3 amino acids: CASARGWTNEKLFF. Here the CDR3 DNA reads TGTGCCAGCGCTCGGGGTTGGACTAATGAAAAACTGTTTTTT.

This chain joins TRBV9 and TRBJ2-5; D is perhaps TRBD1 (6 bases). In germline, CDR1 is SGDLS, CDR2 YYNGEE. V dropped 0 bases and J dropped 4 bases, with 16 bases sitting between them. The CDR3 extends over 16 amino acids. The chain's CDR3 is CASSVDGRGAPETQYF. The CDR3 coding sequence is TGTGCCAGCAGCGTAGACGGCAGGGGAGCCCCAGAGACCCAGTACTTC.

This clone was detected a few times. The chain joins TRBV7-2 to TRBJ1-1, with 12 positions matching TRBD1. The CDR3 is 18 amino acids. Germline trimming cut 1 base from V and 0 bases from J; bases unmatched to any gene: 6. CDR1 and CDR2 (germline): SGHTA, FQGNSA. The CDR3 reads CASSLVGTGGALNTEAFF. CDR3 DNA: TGTGCCAGCAGCTTAGTAGGGACAGGGGGCGCACTGAACACTGAAGCTTTCTTT. Complete variable domain (other parts from reference TRBV7-2 and TRBJ1-1): GAGVSQSPSNKVTEKGKDVELRCDPISGHTALYWYRQSLGQGLEFLIYFQGNSAPDKSGLPSDRFSAERTGGSVSTLTIQRTQQEDSAVYLCASSLVGTGGALNTEAFFGQGTRLTVV.

The rearrangement joins TRBV7-9 to TRBJ1-5; perhaps TRBD1 as D (6 bases). The CDR3 sequence is 14 residues long. Trimming removed 4 bases from V and 3 bases from J, with 10 bases in between. Germline CDR1 and CDR2: SEHNR and FQNEAQ (reference sequence). CDR3 amino acids: CASSSTGNNQPQHF. The CDR3 DNA follows: TGTGCCAGCAGCTCAACAGGGAACAATCAGCCCCAGCATTTT.

The V call is TRBV10-1, the J call TRBJ2-7; a weak D match, TRBD2 (7 bases). Germline lookup yields CDR1 WNHNN and CDR2 SYGVQD (reference sequence). CDR3 length equals 17 residues. Trimming took off 6 bases at V and 0 bases at J, with 21 bases between the two ends. DNA for the CDR3: TGCGCCAGCAGGGGGGCGGGAGAGGGATTTAGCTCCTACGAGCAGTACTTC. Protein product: CASRGAGEGFSSYEQYF.

This clone is categorized as medium-sized. The chain employs TRBV6-5 and TRBJ1-4, with TRBD1 as a possible D gene (5 bases). V lost 5 bases and J 7 bases, leaving 14 bases between the germline ends. Per the germline V gene, CDR1 is MNHEY and CDR2 is SVGAGI. CDR3 length equals 14 residues. In nucleotides, the CDR3 is TGTGCCAGCAGTCGGGGCCTTGAAGGTGAAAAACTGTTTTTT. Translating it yields CASSRGLEGEKLFF.

This clone was seen only once. The gene calls are TRBV24-1 and TRBJ2-7, with D perhaps TRBD1 or TRBD2 (8 bases each). V dropped 4 bases and J dropped 2 bases, with 23 bases sitting between them. There are 18 residues in the CDR3. Germline CDR1 and CDR2: KGHDR and SFDVKD. CDR3 nucleotide sequence: TGTGCCACCAGTGAGGGACAGGAGGGGAGCGGGAGCCCCTACGAGCAGTACTTC. It translates to CATSEGQEGSGSPYEQYF.

The genes are TRBV9 and TRBJ2-1; 9 nucleotides match TRBD1. The ends lost 3 bases at V and 5 bases at J; junction bases unmatched: 6. Germline V gene data show CDR1 as SGDLS and CDR2 as YYNGEE. The CDR3 length is 15 residues. CDR3 in amino acids: CASSAHRGQDNEQFF. CDR3 bases: TGTGCCAGCAGCGCCCACAGGGGGCAAGACAATGAGCAGTTCTTC.

V is TRBV7-3 and J is TRBJ2-3; no clear D gene. Looked up from germline, CDR1 is SGHTA and CDR2 is FQGTGA. CDR3 size: 14 residues. V shed 4 bases and J shed 0 bases, with 8 bases lying between them. In nucleotides, the CDR3 is TGTGCCAGCAGCTCTCTTAGGAGCACAGATACGCAGTATTTT. This gives the protein CASSSLRSTDTQYF. The whole variable domain, remainder taken from reference TRBV7-3 and TRBJ2-3, is GAGVSQTPSNKVTEKGKYVELRCDPISGHTALYWYRQSLGQGPEFLIYFQGTGAADDSGLPNDRFFAVRPEGSVSTLKIQRTERGDSAVYLCASSSLRSTDTQYFGPGTRLTVL.

The rearrangement links TRBV6-2 or TRBV6-3 to TRBJ2-7, with 11 bases that match TRBD1. V shed 2 bases and J 0 bases; nucleotides not matched to a gene: 6. The CDR3 is made up of 17 amino acids. Germline CDR1 is MNHEY and CDR2 is SVGEGT. CDR3 bases: TGTGCCAGCAGTTACGCGGACAGGGGGCGGACCTCCTACGAGCAGTACTTC. Translated, it gives CASSYADRGRTSYEQYF.

The chain is built from TRBV20-1 and TRBJ1-2, with D unresolved. The CDR3 runs 15 residues. Germline CDR1 reads DFQATT; CDR2 reads SNEGSKA (reference sequence). Trimming cost V 4 bases and J 2 bases, with 17 bases left between them. The CDR3 is CSANDKGALNYGYTF. Here the CDR3 DNA reads TGCAGTGCTAATGACAAGGGAGCTCTCAACTATGGCTACACCTTC.

The genes are TRBV24-1 and TRBJ1-3, with 9 bases lining up with TRBD1. Germline V gene sequence: CDR1 KGHDR, CDR2 SFDVKD. CDR3 size: 15 residues. V lost 8 bases, J lost 1 base, and 5 bases stayed unmatched. CDR3 region: CATTGTGLSGNTIYF. The CDR3 nucleotides are TGTGCCACCACCGGGACAGGGTTGTCTGGAAACACCATATATTTT.

This clone is deemed medium-sized. The gene calls are TRBV6-4 and TRBJ2-2, with 11 bases fitting TRBD2. Germline lookup yields CDR1 MRHNA and CDR2 SNTAGT. Trimming removed 0 bases from V and 6 bases from J; junction bases left unmatched: 0. The CDR3 sequence is 15 residues long. This chain's CDR3 is CASSDSLAGAGELFF. In nucleotides, the CDR3 is TGTGCCAGCAGTGACTCACTAGCGGGAGCCGGGGAGCTGTTTTTT.

This clone was counted only a few times. The CDR3 nucleotides are TGTGCCTGGAACGTGGACTGGGGGAACACTGGTACTGAAGCTTTCTTT. It yields the protein CAWNVDWGNTGTEAFF. The gene calls are TRBV30 and TRBJ1-1; TRBD1 might be the D (5 bases). This CDR3 is built from 16 residues. Per germline, CDR1 GTSNPN and CDR2 SVGIG (reference sequence). The V and J ends lost 4 bases and 5 bases respectively, with 23 bases between them.

The chain combines TRBV28 with TRBJ2-2; possibly TRBD1 for D (8 bases). Germline CDR1 reads MDHEN; CDR2 reads SYDVKM. This CDR3 comprises 15 residues. V was clipped by 6 bases and J by 5 bases, with 16 bases between them. CDR3 in DNA: TGTGCCAGCAGCTTTGACAGGGGAGGGACCGGGGAGCTGTTTTTT. Its translation is CASSFDRGGTGELFF.

This clone has more than one count but fewer than ten. The chain uses TRBV12-3 or TRBV12-4 and TRBJ2-3; 7 nucleotides match TRBD2. After removal of 6 bases from V and 14 bases from J, the junction contained 11 bases not matched to a gene. CDR3 length: 12 amino acids. The CDR3 sequence is CASRTLADYLYF. For the CDR3, the DNA is TGTGCCAGCAGGACTCTAGCGGACTACTTGTATTTT.

V usage is TRBV28 and J usage is TRBJ1-1; 9 nucleotides line up with TRBD1. V shed 4 bases, J shed 13 bases, and the junction held 13 bases outside the gene matches. Germline lookup yields CDR1 MDHEN and CDR2 SYDVKM. The CDR3 spans 14 residues. CDR3 bases: TGTGCCAGCAGTTCGAGCCGGACAGGGGATCAAGGTTTCTTT. As protein: CASSSSRTGDQGFF.

This chain links TRBV28 with TRBJ1-1, with D hard to call. Germline V gene lookup returns CDR1 MDHEN and CDR2 SYDVKM. The CDR3 is made up of 14 amino acids. The V and J ends lost 6 bases and 1 base respectively, with 12 bases between them. The CDR3 region is CASRWADRNTEAFF. Here the CDR3 DNA reads TGTGCCAGCAGGTGGGCCGATCGGAACACTGAAGCTTTCTTT. Using reference TRBV28 and TRBJ1-1 for the parts outside the CDR3, the full variable domain is DVKVTQSSRYLVKRTGEKVFLECVQDMDHENMFWYRQDPGLGLRLIYFSYDVKMKEKGDIPEGYSVSREKKERFSLILESASTNQTSMYLCASRWADRNTEAFFGQGTRLTVV.

V gene TRBV7-8 combines with J gene TRBJ2-7, with D hard to call. The CDR3 length is 15 residues. From germline, CDR1 is SGHVS and CDR2 FQNEAQ. V lost 0 bases and J lost 6, with 15 bases in between. CDR3 sequence: CASSLAAGPVREQYF. The CDR3 bases are TGTGCCAGCAGCTTAGCGGCAGGACCTGTCCGCGAGCAGTACTTC.

The V call is TRBV4-2, the J call TRBJ1-2, with D maybe TRBD1 (5 bases). Germline-derived CDR1 and CDR2 are LGHNA and YNFKEQ. Trimming removed 0 bases from V and 4 bases from J, with 15 bases in between. The CDR3 is made up of 16 amino acids. This CDR3 is CASSQDVDRGPYGYTF. As DNA, the CDR3 is TGTGCCAGCAGCCAAGACGTCGATAGGGGACCCTATGGCTACACCTTC.

The chain links TRBV6-6 to TRBJ1-5; no clear D gene. The CDR3 is 13 amino acids. V was trimmed by 7 bases and J by 0 bases, leaving 7 bases between them. The germline gives CDR1 MNHNY, CDR2 SVGAGI (reference sequence). The CDR3 loop is CASTGYSNQPQHF. In DNA, the CDR3 is TGTGCCAGCACGGGTTATAGCAATCAGCCCCAGCATTTT.

The chain employs TRBV2 and TRBJ2-7; D possibly matches TRBD1 or TRBD2 (5 bases each). The V and J ends lost 8 bases and 1 base respectively, with 18 bases between them. This CDR3 contains 15 residues. The V gene's germline CDR1 is SNHLY and CDR2 FYNNEI. This chain's CDR3 is CASFRGTSNSYEQYF. CDR3 bases: TGTGCCAGCTTCCGGGGCACTTCAAATTCCTACGAGCAGTACTTC.

The genes are TRBV5-5 and TRBJ1-1; possible D gene TRBD1, 5 bases. The germline V and J ends were trimmed by 5 bases and 5 bases, with 19 bases remaining between them. Germline V gene sequence: CDR1 SGHKS, CDR2 YYEKEE (reference sequence). The CDR3 is made up of 15 amino acids. The chain's CDR3 is CASSWAVGARTEAFF. CDR3 DNA: TGTGCCAGCAGTTGGGCCGTTGGGGCGCGAACTGAAGCTTTCTTT. The entire variable domain, with the rest obtained from reference TRBV5-5 and TRBJ1-1, is as follows: DAGVTQSPTHLIKTRGQQVTLRCSPISGHKSVSWYQQVLGQGPQFIFQYYEKEERGRGNFPDRFSARQFPNYSSELNVNALLLGDSALYLCASSWAVGARTEAFFGQGTRLTVV.

This chain joins TRBV29-1 and TRBJ2-7, with a weak D call TRBD1 (6 bases). The V end was cut by 1 base, the J end by 2 bases, with 6 bases between. Germline CDR1 and CDR2: SQVTM and ANQGSEA. The CDR3 runs to 12 residues. The CDR3 nucleotides are TGCAGCGTTGAAGGACAGGCCTACGAGCAGTACTTC. Its translation: CSVEGQAYEQYF.

J is TRBJ2-7 and V is TRBV5-4, with TRBD1 identical over 7 bases. Germline CDR1 reads SGHNT; CDR2 reads YYREEE (reference sequence). The CDR3 length is 13 residues. The trim removed 3 bases at V and 1 base at J, leaving 1 base unmatched. CDR3 protein: CASSYRGSYEQYF. CDR3 sequence (DNA): TGTGCCAGCAGCTACAGGGGTTCCTACGAGCAGTACTTC.